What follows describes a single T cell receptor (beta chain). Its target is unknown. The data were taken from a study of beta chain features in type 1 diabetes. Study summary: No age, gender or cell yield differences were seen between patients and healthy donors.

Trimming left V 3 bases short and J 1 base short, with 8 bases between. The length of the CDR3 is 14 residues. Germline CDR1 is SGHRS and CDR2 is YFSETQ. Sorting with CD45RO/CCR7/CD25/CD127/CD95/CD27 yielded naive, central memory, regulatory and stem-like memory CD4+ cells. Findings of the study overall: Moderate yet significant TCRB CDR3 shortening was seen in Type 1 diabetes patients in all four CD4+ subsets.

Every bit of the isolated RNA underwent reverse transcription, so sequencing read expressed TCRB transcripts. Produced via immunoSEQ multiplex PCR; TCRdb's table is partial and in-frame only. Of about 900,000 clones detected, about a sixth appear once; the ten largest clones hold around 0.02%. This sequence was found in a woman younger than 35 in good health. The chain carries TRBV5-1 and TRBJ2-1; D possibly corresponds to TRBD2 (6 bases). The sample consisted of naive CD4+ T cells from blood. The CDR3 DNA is TGCGCCAGCAGCTGGGGACTTTCCTACAATGAGCAGTTCTTC. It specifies CASSWGLSYNEQFF.